These 19 T cell receptor beta chains originate from one sample sequenced in a study of cytomegalovirus exposure and HLA in healthy donors. The primer mix had 60 Vbeta and 13 Jbeta primers. Data came from immunoSEQ multiplex PCR; TCRdb stores just in-frame clones and leaves some out. The data contain roughly 150,000 clones, roughly 72% of them seen just once; the ten biggest clones take up about 1.6%. The sample comprised PBMCs. The receptor set was obtained from a middle-aged man in good health and CMV-seronegative.

The chain employs TRBV28 and TRBJ1-4; D not resolved. Germline V gene data show CDR1 as MDHEN and CDR2 as SYDVKM. The V end lost 3 bases, the J end lost 0 bases, and 8 bases lay between the germline ends. The CDR3 covers 15 residues. CDR3 coding DNA: TGTGCCAGCAGTTTTCGAGCCTCAACTAATGAAAAACTGTTTTTT. Protein product: CASSFRASTNEKLFF.

The chain joins TRBV6-5 to TRBJ2-5, with a possible D match to TRBD1 (5 bases). V was cut by 5 bases and J by 10 bases, with 17 bases left in between. The CDR3 is made up of 13 amino acids. Germline V gene data show CDR1 as MNHEY and CDR2 as SVGAGI. The CDR3 DNA reads TGTGCCAGCAGTCCCGGATCTGGGGCAGACCAGTACTTC. Encoded protein: CASSPGSGADQYF.

This chain links TRBV13 with TRBJ1-1, with 7 bases identical to TRBD1. Germline V gene data show CDR1 as PRHDT and CDR2 as FYEKMQ (reference sequence). V lost 5 bases to trimming and J lost 1 base; unmatched junction nucleotides: 1. The CDR3 extends over 13 amino acids. CDR3 protein: CASSGDRNTEAFF. The DNA of the CDR3 is TGTGCCAGCAGCGGGGACAGGAACACTGAAGCTTTCTTT.

This clone was seen once. The rearrangement joins TRBV14 to TRBJ2-1; the match to TRBD2 covers 9 bases. CDR1 is SGHDN, CDR2 FVKESK, per germline. V was pared by 0 bases and J by 3 bases, with 6 bases of the junction left unmatched. The CDR3 is made up of 17 amino acids. Here the CDR3 reads CASSQDGAGGFYNEQFF. DNA of the CDR3: TGTGCCAGCAGCCAAGATGGGGCGGGAGGGTTCTACAATGAGCAGTTCTTC.

The rearrangement links TRBV11-2 to TRBJ2-1; no clear D. V shed 3 bases and J shed 4 bases, with 7 bases lying between them. Germline lookup yields CDR1 SGHAT and CDR2 FQNNGV. The CDR3 is made up of 13 amino acids. The CDR3 DNA reads TGTGCCAGCAGCTTGGCACCATACAATGAGCAGTTCTTC. It specifies CASSLAPYNEQFF.

V and J are TRBV6-4 and TRBJ1-1; the D is unclear. CDR3 size: 13 residues. V was shortened by 9 bases and J by 5 bases, with 16 bases between the two germline ends. Germline lookup yields CDR1 MRHNA and CDR2 SNTAGT. CDR3 sequence reads: CARPTPGFTEAFF. The DNA for the CDR3 is TGTGCCAGACCGACGCCCGGGTTTACTGAAGCTTTCTTT.

The chain combines TRBV5-1 with TRBJ2-2, with D maybe TRBD1 (6 bases). The germline V and J ends were trimmed by 0 bases and 3 bases, with 15 bases remaining between them. In germline, CDR1 is SGHRS, CDR2 YFSETQ. The CDR3 runs to 17 residues. The DNA of the CDR3 is TGCGCCAGCAGCTTGGCCAATGGGGGCATCCACACCGGGGAGCTGTTTTTT. This sequence encodes CASSLANGGIHTGELFF.

V usage is TRBV5-1 and J usage is TRBJ1-1; a weak D match, TRBD1 (6 bases). V lost 0 bases and J 2 bases, leaving 14 bases between the germline ends. Germline V gene lookup returns CDR1 SGHRS and CDR2 YFSETQ. CDR3 length: 16 amino acids. The CDR3 loop reads CASSLGGLQGNTEAFF. For the CDR3, the DNA is TGCGCCAGCAGCTTGGGAGGCCTACAGGGAAACACTGAAGCTTTCTTT.

This chain joins TRBV28 and TRBJ2-1; 9 nucleotides agree with TRBD2. With 5 bases clipped from V and 2 bases from J, the junction kept 10 bases outside the gene matches. This CDR3 has 17 residues. Germline V gene sequence: CDR1 MDHEN, CDR2 SYDVKM. The chain's CDR3 is CASSKTGLAGTYNEQFF. CDR3 in DNA: TGTGCCAGCAGTAAGACGGGACTAGCCGGAACCTACAATGAGCAGTTCTTC. The full variable domain, in which reference TRBV28 and TRBJ2-1 provide the parts outside the CDR3, is DVKVTQSSRYLVKRTGEKVFLECVQDMDHENMFWYRQDPGLGLRLIYFSYDVKMKEKGDIPEGYSVSREKKERFSLILESASTNQTSMYLCASSKTGLAGTYNEQFFGPGTRLTVL.

The chain is built from TRBV7-6 and TRBJ1-3; 7 bases are a match to TRBD1. Per the germline V gene, CDR1 is SGHVS and CDR2 is FNYEAQ. The ends lost 1 base at V and 0 bases at J; junction bases unmatched: 9. The CDR3 has 18 amino acids. CDR3 loop: CASSLVPWDRVSGNTIYF. The CDR3 nucleotides are TGTGCCAGCAGCTTAGTCCCATGGGACAGAGTCTCTGGAAACACCATATATTTT.

The CDR3 DNA is TGTGCCAGCAGCTTAGAGTGGGCAGGGGGCAATCAGCCCCAGCATTTT. Its protein is CASSLEWAGGNQPQHF. V is TRBV7-2 and J is TRBJ1-5, with a tentative D call TRBD1 (6 bases). This CDR3 has 16 amino acids. Deletions cut 1 base from V and 2 bases from J, with 12 bases between. Germline CDR1 reads SGHTA; CDR2 reads FQGNSA.

This clone was counted between two and nine times. CDR3 residues: CASSPGVNIQYF. The CDR3 coding sequence is TGTGCCAGCAGCCCGGGAGTAAACATTCAGTACTTC. The V call is TRBV25-1, the J call TRBJ2-4, with D possibly matching TRBD2 (6 bases). V was cut by 6 bases and J by 6 bases, with 9 bases left in between. Germline-derived CDR1 and CDR2 are MGHDK and SYGVNS. The CDR3 is made up of 12 amino acids. The full variable domain, its missing parts supplied by reference TRBV25-1 and TRBJ2-4, is EADIYQTPRYLVIGTGKKITLECSQTMGHDKMYWYQQDPGMELHLIHYSYGVNSTEKGDLSSESTVSRIRTEHFPLTLESARPSHTSQYLCASSPGVNIQYFGAGTRLSVL.

J is TRBJ2-3 and V is TRBV25-1; D not certain. The V end lost 6 bases, the J end lost 0 bases, and 7 bases lay between the germline ends. This CDR3 is built from 13 residues. CDR1 and CDR2 (germline): MGHDK, SYGVNS. The CDR3 sequence: CASRGGSTDTQYF. DNA for the CDR3: TGTGCCAGCAGAGGCGGTAGCACAGATACGCAGTATTTT.

This clone was observed a few times. The chain joins TRBV2 to TRBJ1-1; D might be TRBD1 (5 bases). CDR1 is SNHLY, CDR2 FYNNEI, per germline. The CDR3 is 11 residues long. Trimming shortened V by 10 bases and J by 5 bases, and 11 bases separated the two germline ends. CDR3 nucleotide sequence: TGTGCCAACAGAGGGGATACTGAAGCTTTCTTT. Its protein product is CANRGDTEAFF.

The chain has TRBV19 and TRBJ2-3; TRBD2 might be the D (5 bases). Germline CDR1 reads LNHDA; CDR2 reads SQIVND (reference sequence). V was clipped by 5 bases and J by 6 bases, with 12 bases between them. The CDR3 has 13 amino acids. This CDR3 reads CASSFPSGDTQYF. Written as DNA, the CDR3 is TGTGCCAGTAGTTTTCCGTCGGGGGATACGCAGTATTTT.

J is TRBJ1-2 and V is TRBV6-5, with D possibly matching TRBD1 (6 bases). The ends were cut back, 5 bases at V and 4 bases at J, with 14 bases in the middle. This CDR3 is 14 amino acids long. Germline assignment: CDR1 MNHEY and CDR2 SVGAGI. The CDR3 nucleotides read TGTGCCAGCAGTCTGTATACAGGGAGCTATGGCTACACCTTC. Translation gives CASSLYTGSYGYTF.

The chain recombines TRBV14 with TRBJ1-1; perhaps TRBD1 as D (5 bases). Germline values: CDR1 SGHDN, CDR2 FVKESK. The ends were cut back, 4 bases at V and 5 bases at J, with 14 bases in the middle. The CDR3 has 14 amino acids. The CDR3 coding sequence is TGTGCCAGCAGCCTCCTGGGGAGGGGAACTGAAGCTTTCTTT. Protein: CASSLLGRGTEAFF. Combining the CDR3 with reference TRBV14 and TRBJ1-1 gives the whole variable domain EAGVTQFPSHSVIEKGQTVTLRCDPISGHDNLYWYRRVMGKEIKFLLHFVKESKQDESGMPNNRFLAERTGGTYSTLKVQPAELEDSGVYFCASSLLGRGTEAFFGQGTRLTVV.

The V gene is TRBV2, the J gene TRBJ1-1; 7 nucleotides match TRBD1. V lost 6 bases and J lost 5; bases outside the gene matches: 9. Germline CDR1 is SNHLY and CDR2 is FYNNEI. The CDR3 length is 14 residues. The CDR3 region is CASRVGQRNTEAFF. The CDR3 DNA reads TGTGCCAGCAGGGTGGGACAGCGAAATACTGAAGCTTTCTTT.

The V gene is TRBV5-1, the J gene TRBJ2-2, with 10 bases fitting TRBD2. This CDR3 is built from 16 residues. V was pared by 0 bases and J by 6 bases, with 5 bases of the junction left unmatched. From germline, CDR1 is SGHRS and CDR2 YFSETQ. In DNA, the CDR3 is TGCGCCAGCAGCTTGGTGGCTAGCGGGAGTCCCGGGGAGCTGTTTTTT. Translation gives CASSLVASGSPGELFF.